The 19 T cell receptor beta chains listed next were all sequenced from one sample in a study of shared clonotypes between healthy human individuals. Here immunoSEQ multiplex PCR was the method, and the copy in TCRdb shows in-frame clones only, minus some. The data hold 1,400,000 or so clones, with approximately 98.5% observed a single time. The sequenced sample was naive CD4+ T cells sorted from blood. Subset described: CD45RA+ positively selected. Source of these receptors: a young man in good health.

This clone appeared a single time. This rearrangement joins TRBV6-6 to TRBJ2-1, with D tentatively TRBD2 (5 bases). The CDR3 length is 14 residues. V gave up 0 bases and J gave up 8 bases, with 11 bases separating them. In germline, CDR1 is MNHNY, CDR2 SVGAGI (reference sequence). CDR3 nucleotides: TGTGCCAGCAGTTACTCTTCCTCCGGGGATGAGCAGTTCTTC. Its translation is CASSYSSSGDEQFF.

V gene TRBV10-3 combines with J gene TRBJ2-6, with TRBD1 as a possible D gene (6 bases). Germline V gene lookup returns CDR1 ENHRY and CDR2 SYGVKD. The CDR3 runs 18 residues. V lost 8 bases to trimming and J lost 1 base, with 21 bases between them. CDR3 DNA: TGTGCCATCCGGATGACAGGACGCGAATTTTCTGGGGCCAACGTCCTGACTTTC. Its protein is CAIRMTGREFSGANVLTF.

The chain has TRBV19 and TRBJ2-5, with 11 bases identical to TRBD2. The length of the CDR3 is 15 residues. The J segment lost 4 bases and the V segment lost 3 bases, leaving 4 bases of the junction unmatched. The germline V gene encodes CDR1 LNHDA and CDR2 SQIVND (reference sequence). CDR3 DNA sequence: TGTGCCAGTAGTATCCGCGGGACTAGCGGAGAGACCCAGTACTTC. This encodes CASSIRGTSGETQYF.

This rearrangement joins TRBV18 to TRBJ1-1; no clear D gene. This CDR3 is built from 13 residues. V lost 2 bases and J 2 bases, leaving 6 bases between the germline ends. Germline values: CDR1 KGHSH, CDR2 LQKENI. The CDR3 reads CASSPGSNTEAFF. The DNA of the CDR3 is TGTGCCAGCTCACCAGGGAGTAACACTGAAGCTTTCTTT.

The V and J genes are TRBV7-9 and TRBJ2-2; D is uncertain. Trimming removed 2 bases from V and 1 base from J, with 11 bases in between. The germline V gene encodes CDR1 SEHNR and CDR2 FQNEAQ (reference sequence). CDR3 length: 16 amino acids. CDR3 region: CASSLLNPQNTGELFF. DNA of the CDR3: TGTGCCAGCAGCTTACTGAACCCTCAGAACACCGGGGAGCTGTTTTTT.

The chain has TRBV28 and TRBJ1-5; 8 bases match TRBD1. Per germline, CDR1 MDHEN and CDR2 SYDVKM. This CDR3 is built from 14 residues. Germline trimming cut 6 bases from V and 6 bases from J; bases unmatched to any gene: 7. DNA for the CDR3: TGTGCCAGCAGACTACAGGGGGTGGTTCAGCCCCAGCATTTT. Its protein is CASRLQGVVQPQHF.

This clone was seen a single time. The gene calls are TRBV5-4 and TRBJ2-5; 16 nucleotides agree with TRBD2. Germline loops: CDR1 SGHNT, CDR2 YYREEE (reference sequence). The trim removed 4 bases at V and 5 bases at J, leaving 5 bases unmatched. There are 16 residues in the CDR3. The CDR3 is CASSTPGLAGGETQYF. The CDR3 nucleotides are TGTGCCAGCAGCACCCCGGGACTAGCGGGAGGGGAGACCCAGTACTTC.

The V call is TRBV29-1, the J call TRBJ1-1; D call uncertain. Trimming pared 4 bases from V and 7 bases from J, leaving 16 bases between. This CDR3 has 13 amino acids. Germline CDR1 and CDR2: SQVTM and ANQGSEA. The CDR3 DNA sequence: TGCAGCGTTGTTGGGGTCATACGGGGTGAAGCTTTCTTT. Amino acid sequence: CSVVGVIRGEAFF.

To note about this clone: Other DNA sequences from this sample encode an identical CDR3 as well. The V call is TRBV6-5, the J call TRBJ2-7, with D possibly being TRBD1 (6 bases). Germline-derived CDR1 and CDR2 are MNHEY and SVGAGI. There are 14 residues in the CDR3. V gave up 6 bases and J gave up 0 bases, with 12 bases separating them. The CDR3 is CASRQTGSSYEQYF. The CDR3 region has the DNA TGTGCCAGCAGACAAACAGGGAGCTCCTACGAGCAGTACTTC.

The rearrangement joins TRBV4-1 to TRBJ1-4, with D maybe TRBD1 (6 bases). Trimming removed 4 bases from V and 8 bases from J, with 17 bases in between. Germline V lookup: CDR1 MGHRA, CDR2 YSYEKL. The CDR3 is 15 amino acids. CDR3 residues: CASSLYMDSREKLFF. The CDR3 nucleotides read TGCGCCAGCAGCCTCTATATGGACAGCCGGGAAAAACTGTTTTTT.

To note about this clone: Other DNA sequences of this sample code for an identical CDR3. V usage is TRBV18 and J usage is TRBJ2-3; the D is unclear. V was trimmed by 2 bases and J by 0 bases, leaving 9 bases between them. The germline CDR1 and CDR2 sequences are KGHSH and LQKENI. The CDR3 runs to 15 residues. The CDR3 DNA is TGTGCCAGCTCACCAAAGACTGGTAGCACAGATACGCAGTATTTT. Translating it yields CASSPKTGSTDTQYF.

V usage is TRBV10-2 and J usage is TRBJ1-2, with 7 bases identical to TRBD1. Looked up from germline, CDR1 is WSHSY and CDR2 is SAAADI. V was clipped by 2 bases and J by 3 bases; unmatched bases: 9. The CDR3 is 16 residues long. CDR3 nucleotide sequence: TGCGCCAGCAGTGAGCGTGGGGGACAGCTAGACTATGGCTACACCTTC. This encodes CASSERGGQLDYGYTF.

The chain uses TRBV7-9 and TRBJ2-2; either TRBD1 or TRBD2 may supply D (5 bases each). The V and J ends lost 5 bases and 3 bases respectively, with 19 bases between them. Germline assignment: CDR1 SEHNR and CDR2 FQNEAQ (reference sequence). There are 17 residues in the CDR3. CDR3 residues: CASSPTGTAIDTGELFF. As DNA, the CDR3 is TGTGCCAGCAGCCCTACCGGGACGGCGATCGACACCGGGGAGCTGTTTTTT.

This clone appeared a single time. For the CDR3, the DNA is TGTGCCAGCAGCTTGCCGGGAGCCAGGGGTGGATATGGCTACACCTTC. It specifies CASSLPGARGGYGYTF. This rearrangement joins TRBV5-6 to TRBJ1-2; D may be TRBD1 (6 bases). The CDR3 has 16 amino acids. Trimming pared 1 base from V and 5 bases from J, leaving 18 bases between. Per germline, CDR1 SGHDT and CDR2 YYEEEE.

In its sample, this clone was seen once. The chain combines TRBV11-3 with TRBJ2-7, with TRBD2 matching over 10 bases. Per the germline V gene, CDR1 is SGHNT and CDR2 is YENEEA. The CDR3 runs 14 residues. J lost 6 bases, V lost 1 base, and 3 bases had no gene match. The CDR3 reads CASSLAASGSEQYF. CDR3 in DNA: TGTGCCAGCAGCTTAGCGGCTAGCGGGAGCGAGCAGTACTTC.

The chain carries TRBV19 and TRBJ2-1; D perhaps matches TRBD1 (6 bases). Germline CDR1 and CDR2: LNHDA and SQIVND (reference sequence). The ends were cut back, 8 bases at V and 16 bases at J, with 15 bases in the middle. The CDR3 is made up of 10 amino acids. CDR3 sequence (DNA): TGTGCCAGTGTGGGACATCGGGCCTTCTTC. This gives the protein CASVGHRAFF.

The chain employs TRBV29-1 and TRBJ2-3, with 7 bases identical to TRBD1. Germline V CDR1 and CDR2: SQVTM, ANQGSEA. Trimming cost V 1 base and J 3 bases; bases outside gene matches: 16. The CDR3 runs to 18 residues. The CDR3 DNA is TGCAGCGTTGAAGGAGGGGGCCAGAAGCACCAGTTGACAGATACGCAGTATTTT. It encodes CSVEGGGQKHQLTDTQYF.

This chain connects TRBV30 to TRBJ1-2; perhaps TRBD1 as D (6 bases). V shed 1 base and J shed 0 bases, with 9 bases lying between them. Germline assignment: CDR1 GTSNPN and CDR2 SVGIG (reference sequence). The CDR3 contains 14 residues. The CDR3 DNA follows: TGTGCCTGGAGTGCAGGGACAACTAACTATGGCTACACCTTC. It yields the protein CAWSAGTTNYGYTF.

The V and J genes are TRBV21-1 and TRBJ1-1. TRBV21-1 is designated a pseudogene. The CDR3 length is 14 residues. The CDR3 DNA reads TGTGCCAGCAGAAGGACCCGACCGAACACTGAAGCTTTCTTT. Protein product: CASRRTRPNTEAFF.